The rows below give T cell receptor beta chains drawn from one sample of a study of yellow fever vaccine responses in identical twins. MiXCR was run by TCRdb on the RT-PCR reads, yielding one entry per CDR3 protein. The sample lists roughly 36,000 distinct CDR3 sequences; approximately 54% were seen once. The sequencing here drew on T cells from blood (PBMCs), unsorted or a sorted subset (not recorded which), taken before or after yellow fever vaccination (not recorded which). The receptors shown here come from a woman younger than 35 who received the yellow fever vaccine. CDR3s include the opening cysteine and the closing phenylalanine or tryptophan. D genes are given only for firm matches. For some rows the clone size is stated as once, few or many, or as a class when expanded; others skip it.

clone_size	d_call	v_call	j_call	cdr3_aa	cdr3_nt
-	TRBD2	TRBV4-2	TRBJ2-1	CASSLSSGGDNEQFF	TGTGCCAGCAGCCTCAGTAGCGGGGGGGACAATGAGCAGTTCTTC
-	-	TRBV12-3/TRBV12-4	TRBJ2-3	CASSDPGLRRADTQYF	TGTGCCAGCAGTGACCCGGGACTGAGGAGGGCAGATACGCAGTATTTT
-	-	TRBV12-3/TRBV12-4	TRBJ2-1	CASSLSDSLTYNEQFF	TGTGCCAGCAGTTTGTCAGACAGCCTTACCTACAATGAGCAGTTCTTC
-	-	TRBV11-3	TRBJ2-1	CASSLGPGGNEQFF	TGTGCCAGCAGCTTAGGGCCCGGGGGTAATGAGCAGTTCTTC
-	-	TRBV4-2	TRBJ1-1	CASSVRINTEAFF	TGTGCCAGCAGCGTTCGGATTAACACTGAAGCTTTCTTT
-	TRBD2	TRBV5-1	TRBJ2-7	CASKLSGHSYEQYF	TGCGCCAGCAAACTTAGCGGGCATTCCTACGAGCAGTACTTC
-	-	TRBV7-9	TRBJ1-2	CASSYPVAGGYTF	TGTGCCAGCAGCTATCCGGTGGCGGGTGGCTACACCTTC
-	-	TRBV29-1	TRBJ2-3	CSVGPYSTDTQYF	TGCAGCGTTGGACCCTATAGCACAGATACGCAGTATTTT
-	-	TRBV11-3	TRBJ2-5	CASSLGGQILETQYF	TGTGCCAGCAGCTTAGGAGGGCAGATACTAGAGACCCAGTACTTC
-	-	TRBV7-9	TRBJ1-2	CASSLNSNAGESGYTF	TGTGCCAGCAGCTTAAATAGCAACGCAGGGGAAAGTGGCTACACCTTC
-	-	TRBV6-1	TRBJ2-2	CASREIKAGGELFF	TGTGCCAGCAGAGAAATAAAAGCGGGCGGGGAGCTGTTTTTT
few	-	TRBV28	TRBJ1-1	CASSLFTEAFF	TGTGCCAGCAGTTTATTCACTGAAGCTTTCTTT
-	-	TRBV27	TRBJ2-1	CASSTGGNSYNEQFF	TGTGCCAGCAGTACAGGCGGGAACTCCTACAATGAGCAGTTCTTC
-	TRBD1	TRBV29-1	TRBJ1-1	CSSDNRQGGTEAFF	TGCAGCTCAGATAACCGACAGGGTGGGACTGAAGCTTTCTTT
-	-	TRBV10-3	TRBJ1-2	CASSPNYGYTF	TGTGCCTCGTCCCCCAACTATGGCTACACCTTC
-	-	TRBV29-1	TRBJ2-5	CSVEDPSRWETQYF	TGCAGCGTTGAAGATCCGTCTAGGTGGGAGACCCAGTACTTC
-	-	TRBV6-2/TRBV6-3	TRBJ1-3	CASSYSISGNTIYF	TGTGCCAGCAGTTACTCTATATCGGGAAACACCATATATTTT
-	-	TRBV11-1	TRBJ1-5	CASRPPGTNQPQHF	TGTGCCAGCAGACCGCCCGGTACCAATCAGCCCCAGCATTTT
-	-	TRBV2	TRBJ1-1	CASSPWAQGWTEAFF	TGTGCCAGCAGCCCTTGGGCACAGGGCTGGACTGAAGCTTTCTTT
few	-	TRBV11-2	TRBJ2-2	CASSLVLGANTGELFF	TGTGCCAGCAGCTTAGTTTTGGGCGCGAACACCGGGGAGCTGTTTTTT
-	-	TRBV3-1	TRBJ1-2	CASSQGLVDGYTF	TGTGCCAGCAGCCAGGGACTCGTTGATGGCTACACCTTC
-	-	TRBV2	TRBJ2-1	CASSDSRLNNEQFF	TGTGCCAGCAGTGACTCGCGACTAAACAATGAGCAGTTCTTC
-	-	TRBV14	TRBJ2-1	CASSQFRDNEQFF	TGTGCCAGCAGCCAATTTCGGGACAATGAGCAGTTCTTC
-	-	TRBV18	TRBJ1-1	CASSPQSNTEAFF	TGTGCCAGCTCACCACAATCGAACACTGAAGCTTTCTTT
-	-	TRBV2	TRBJ2-5	CASRQGLTQETQYF	TGTGCCAGCAGACAGGGTTTAACGCAAGAGACCCAGTACTTC
few	-	TRBV11-3	TRBJ1-2	CASSLDRGAYYGYTF	TGTGCCAGCAGCTTAGATCGTGGGGCATACTATGGCTACACCTTC
few	-	TRBV29-1	TRBJ2-5	CSVVQPQETQYF	TGCAGCGTTGTACAGCCCCAAGAGACCCAGTACTTC
-	-	TRBV20-1	TRBJ2-1	CSALRANEQFF	TGCAGTGCCCTAAGAGCTAATGAGCAGTTCTTC
-	-	TRBV6-5	TRBJ1-5	CASSSHSTEYSNQPQHF	TGTGCCAGCAGTTCCCACTCGACAGAGTATAGCAATCAGCCCCAGCATTTT
-	-	TRBV15	TRBJ2-5	CATSRDIGETQYF	TGTGCCACCAGCAGAGATATAGGGGAGACCCAGTACTTC